This is a list of T cell receptor beta chains from one sample in a study of shared clonotypes between healthy human individuals. Assay: immunoSEQ multiplex PCR; the TCRdb copy retains only in-frame clones and omits some. The sample has some 740,000 clones; 80% to 95% are singletons. Input material: naive CD8+ T cells sorted from blood. The source is a man aged 30 to 45 in good health. Each CDR3 is given with its conserved first and last residue. The order of the fields is CDR3 length, D gene, clone size, V gene, J gene, CDR3 protein, CDR3 DNA. A D gene is named only where the DNA matches it firmly. Size tells how often a clone was seen (once, few, many) or the class of an expanded clone, and some rows leave it out.

12,.,.,TRBV7-2,TRBJ2-7,CASSILAYEQYF,TGTGCCAGCAGCATACTAGCCTACGAGCAGTACTTC
16,.,once,TRBV25-1,TRBJ1-4,CASSEYYQGSNEKLFF,TGTGCCAGCAGTGAATATTACCAGGGATCTAATGAAAAACTGTTTTTT
14,.,.,TRBV27,TRBJ2-7,CASSRTWSSYEQYF,TGTGCCAGCAGTCGGACCTGGTCCTCCTACGAGCAGTACTTC
13,.,.,TRBV6-5,TRBJ1-4,CASSYLSGEKLFF,TGTGCCAGCAGTTACCTGTCCGGGGAAAAACTGTTTTTT
13,.,.,TRBV7-2,TRBJ2-7,CASSLEHHYEQYF,TGTGCCAGCAGCTTAGAACACCACTACGAGCAGTACTTC
16,.,.,TRBV19,TRBJ2-7,CASSISGGHRGYEQYF,TGTGCCAGTAGTATCTCAGGGGGGCACCGCGGATACGAGCAGTACTTC
15,.,.,TRBV27,TRBJ2-1,CASSLSGSSYNEQFF,TGTGCCAGCAGTTTATCCGGGAGCTCCTACAATGAGCAGTTCTTC
13,.,.,TRBV27,TRBJ2-7,CASSPTSSYEQYF,TGTGCCAGCAGTCCCACCTCCTCCTACGAGCAGTACTTC
14,TRBD1,.,TRBV6-5,TRBJ2-7,CASSYGQDSYEQYF,TGTGCCAGCAGTTACGGACAGGACTCCTACGAGCAGTACTTC
11,.,.,TRBV19,TRBJ2-1,CASSYYNEQFF,TGTGCCAGTAGTTACTACAATGAGCAGTTCTTC
12,.,few,TRBV6-6,TRBJ2-7,CASTDGSYEQYF,TGTGCCAGCACGGACGGAAGCTACGAGCAGTACTTC
14,.,.,TRBV6-5,TRBJ2-5,CASSYSGQKETQYF,TGTGCCAGCAGTTACTCAGGCCAGAAAGAGACCCAGTACTTC
13,.,.,TRBV10-1,TRBJ2-7,CASSATDKYEQYF,TGCGCCAGCAGTGCAACAGACAAATACGAGCAGTACTTC
15,.,.,TRBV10-3,TRBJ2-7,CAISQVVGPSYEQYF,TGTGCCATCAGTCAGGTGGTGGGGCCCTCCTACGAGCAGTACTTC
14,TRBD1,.,TRBV6-1,TRBJ1-1,CASKEDRGNTEAFF,TGTGCCAGCAAAGAAGACAGGGGGAACACTGAAGCTTTCTTT
15,.,.,TRBV7-9,TRBJ2-5,CASSSRLDPQETQYF,TGTGCCAGCAGCTCCAGACTAGACCCCCAAGAGACCCAGTACTTC